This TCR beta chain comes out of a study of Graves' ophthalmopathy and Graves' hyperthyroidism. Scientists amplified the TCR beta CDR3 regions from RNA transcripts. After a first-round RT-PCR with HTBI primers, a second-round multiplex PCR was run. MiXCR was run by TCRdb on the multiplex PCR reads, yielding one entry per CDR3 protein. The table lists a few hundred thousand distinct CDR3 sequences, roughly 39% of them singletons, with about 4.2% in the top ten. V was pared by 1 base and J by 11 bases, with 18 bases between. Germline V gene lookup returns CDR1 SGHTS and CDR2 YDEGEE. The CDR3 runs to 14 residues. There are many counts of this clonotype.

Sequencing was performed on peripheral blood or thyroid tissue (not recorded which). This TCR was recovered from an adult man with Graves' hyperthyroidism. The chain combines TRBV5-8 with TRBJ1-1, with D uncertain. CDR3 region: CASSLTATSVGAFF. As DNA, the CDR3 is TGTGCCAGCAGCTTGACAGCCACCTCCGTCGGTGCTTTCTTT.